The 32 T cell receptor beta chains listed next were all sequenced from one sample in a study of molecular identifiers for immune sequencing clone quantification. From the PCR reads, TCRdb called clonotypes with MiXCR, one entry per CDR3 protein. The sample has a few hundred thousand distinct CDR3 sequences; about a quarter are singletons. Material: naive CD8+ T cells from blood, with Jurkat cell RNA spiked in. Subset: FACS-sorted CD8+CD4-CCR7+CD45RA+ naive T cells. These receptors all stem from a human donor in good health. Some libraries in this study had Jurkat cell RNA spiked in.

The chain has TRBV27 and TRBJ1-5; D remains ambiguous. This CDR3 contains 14 residues. Germline CDR1 and CDR2: MNHEY and SMNVEV (reference sequence). Trimming took 7 bases from V and 0 from J, leaving 10 bases between them. The CDR3 loop reads CASNQGLSNQPQHF. CDR3 DNA: TGTGCCAGCAATCAAGGGCTTAGCAATCAGCCCCAGCATTTT.

This clonotype was seen at least ten times. The chain carries TRBV7-9 and TRBJ2-3; D is tentatively TRBD1 or TRBD2 (5 bases each). The CDR3 spans 14 residues. V was pared by 1 base and J by 2 bases, with 7 bases between. Germline V gene sequence: CDR1 SEHNR, CDR2 FQNEAQ (reference sequence). CDR3 residues: CASSLGGDTDTQYF. CDR3 nucleotide sequence: TGTGCCAGCAGCTTAGGAGGGGACACAGATACGCAGTATTTT.

V usage is TRBV2 and J usage is TRBJ2-3; D is perhaps TRBD2 (5 bases). Trimming removed 7 bases from V and 2 bases from J, with 16 bases in between. Germline CDR1 is SNHLY and CDR2 is FYNNEI. This CDR3 contains 15 residues. DNA for the CDR3: TGTGCCAGCACCGATCGGGGAATACTCACAGATACGCAGTATTTT. It translates to CASTDRGILTDTQYF.

A remark on this clonotype: This could be a read error, since a much larger clone is one nucleotide away. The J gene is TRBJ2-3, the V gene TRBV29-1; D remains unclear. This CDR3 contains 13 residues. V lost 6 bases and J lost 8, with 18 bases in between. CDR1 and CDR2 from the germline V gene are SQVTM and ANQGSEA. CDR3 sequence reads: CSVTGLRLGTQYF. CDR3 nucleotides: TGCAGCGTGACCGGGCTCCGGCTGGGTACGCAGTATTTT.

The chain carries TRBV20-1 and TRBJ2-4; D gene ambiguous. This CDR3 is built from 14 residues. Trimming stripped 3 bases from V and 3 bases from J, with 12 bases between. Per germline, CDR1 DFQATT and CDR2 SNEGSKA (reference sequence). The CDR3 sequence is CSASLPDGKNIQYF. CDR3 nucleotides: TGCAGTGCTAGCCTCCCGGACGGCAAAAACATTCAGTACTTC.

The genes are TRBV30 and TRBJ1-5; 9 nucleotides match TRBD1. V was pared by 2 bases and J by 4 bases, with 6 bases of the junction left unmatched. This CDR3 contains 15 residues. In germline, CDR1 is GTSNPN, CDR2 SVGIG (reference sequence). The CDR3 is CAWSTPGQGNQPQHF. The CDR3 nucleotides are TGTGCCTGGAGTACCCCGGGACAGGGTAATCAGCCCCAGCATTTT.

The table lists this clonotype with a few counts. This rearrangement joins TRBV6-4 to TRBJ1-1; D possibly corresponds to TRBD1 (5 bases). In germline, CDR1 is MRHNA, CDR2 SNTAGT. The CDR3 runs to 15 residues. The V and J ends lost 3 bases and 5 bases respectively, with 16 bases between them. The chain's CDR3 is CASSEDWGPGTEAFF. CDR3 nucleotide sequence: TGTGCCAGCAGTGAGGATTGGGGCCCGGGGACTGAAGCTTTCTTT.

This clonotype was counted a few times. This chain uses TRBV7-2 with TRBJ2-7; TRBD2 aligns across 13 bases. The CDR3 spans 14 residues. V was clipped by 3 bases and J by 9 bases; unmatched bases: 5. CDR1 SGHTA and CDR2 FQGNSA come from the germline V gene. DNA of the CDR3: TGTGCCAGCAGCTTCCGACTAGCGGGGGGCGCGCAGTACTTC. Protein sequence: CASSFRLAGGAQYF. Complete variable domain (other parts from reference TRBV7-2 and TRBJ2-7): GAGVSQSPSNKVTEKGKDVELRCDPISGHTALYWYRQSLGQGLEFLIYFQGNSAPDKSGLPSDRFSAERTGGSVSTLTIQRTQQEDSAVYLCASSFRLAGGAQYFGPGTRLTVT.

This clonotype was picked up many times. The gene calls are TRBV28 and TRBJ1-5, with no clear D. This CDR3 is built from 14 residues. With 5 bases removed from V and 1 base from J, the gap between germline ends came to 9 bases. Germline V gene sequence: CDR1 MDHEN, CDR2 SYDVKM. CDR3 bases: TGTGCCAGCAGTCCCCCCGGGAGCAATCAGCCCCAGCATTTT. Amino acids: CASSPPGSNQPQHF.

This clonotype was detected a few times. V and J are TRBV5-1 and TRBJ2-1; D might be TRBD1 (5 bases). This CDR3 comprises 16 residues. V lost 0 bases and J 2 bases, leaving 12 bases between the germline ends. Looked up from germline, CDR1 is SGHRS and CDR2 is YFSETQ. The CDR3, as DNA: TGCGCCAGCAGCTTGGAGGACACCGGGCCCTACAATGAGCAGTTCTTC. This translates into CASSLEDTGPYNEQFF.

On this clonotype: Given a much more abundant clone one base away, this may be a read error. The rearrangement joins TRBV28 to TRBJ1-4, with D unresolved. V lost 6 bases and J lost 0, with 20 bases in between. This CDR3 is 18 amino acids long. Germline V gene sequence: CDR1 MDHEN, CDR2 SYDVKM. CDR3 nucleotides: TGTGCCAGCAGCTCCACCCCACCGACGGTGGCAACTAATGAAAAACTGTTTTTT. Protein product: CASSSTPPTVATNEKLFF.

This clonotype showed up many times. CDR3 DNA: TGCAGCGTCGCCCCGACAGGGGATACCGGCGGGGAGCAGTTCTTC. This translates into CSVAPTGDTGGEQFF. This sequence joins TRBV29-1 and TRBJ2-1; 8 bases match TRBD1. This CDR3 has 15 residues. Germline V gives CDR1 SQVTM, CDR2 ANQGSEA. Trimming took 6 bases from V and 10 from J; bases not matched to a gene: 17.

The chain recombines TRBV27 with TRBJ2-3, with D perhaps matching TRBD2 (6 bases). Trimming stripped 3 bases from V and 6 bases from J, with 16 bases between. CDR1 and CDR2 (germline): MNHEY, SMNVEV (reference sequence). This CDR3 region has 15 residues. CDR3 loop: CASSLSGSFGDTQYF. The DNA for the CDR3 is TGTGCCAGCAGTTTGTCCGGGAGTTTCGGGGATACGCAGTATTTT.

This clonotype was counted only a few times. V and J are TRBV7-2 and TRBJ2-2; D is unresolved. The ends were cut back, 2 bases at V and 5 bases at J, with 12 bases in the middle. Per the germline V gene, CDR1 is SGHTA and CDR2 is FQGNSA. This CDR3 spans 15 amino acids. The CDR3 loop reads CASSLIPGRTGELFF. For the CDR3, the DNA is TGTGCCAGCAGCTTAATTCCTGGGCGGACCGGGGAGCTGTTTTTT.

This clonotype was recorded at least ten times. The CDR3 region has the DNA TGTGCCAGCAGGTCGGGGAGGGGCAAACAAGAGACCCAGTACTTC. It codes for CASRSGRGKQETQYF. The chain joins TRBV6-5 to TRBJ2-5; TRBD2 aligns across 7 bases. CDR3 length: 15 residues. Unmatched junction bases numbered 9, after V lost 6 bases and J lost 2 bases. The germline CDR1 and CDR2 sequences are MNHEY and SVGAGI.

The CDR3 loop is CASSRSLAYEQYF. The CDR3 DNA is TGTGCCAGCAGCCGTTCGCTGGCCTACGAGCAGTACTTC. The chain links TRBV27 to TRBJ2-7; D is uncertain. Trimming stripped 6 bases from V and 2 bases from J, with 11 bases between. Per the germline V gene, CDR1 is MNHEY and CDR2 is SMNVEV (reference sequence). There are 13 residues in the CDR3.

This clonotype was seen ten or more times. The chain combines TRBV2 with TRBJ1-5; D is unclear. The V and J ends lost 6 bases and 0 bases respectively, with 9 bases between them. Germline values: CDR1 SNHLY, CDR2 FYNNEI. The CDR3 has 14 amino acids. CDR3 sequence: CASSQWDSNQPQHF. CDR3 DNA sequence: TGTGCCAGCAGCCAGTGGGATAGCAATCAGCCCCAGCATTTT.

V is TRBV6-2 or TRBV6-3 and J is TRBJ1-2, with D possibly TRBD1 on 6 matching bases. The CDR3 loop spans 16 amino acids. The germline V gene encodes CDR1 MNHEY and CDR2 SVGEGT. Trimming removed 8 bases at V and 4 bases at J, with 23 bases between. DNA for the CDR3: TGTGCCAGCCGGGCAGGGGCCAGCCTCCTCCTCTATGGCTACACCTTC. Translated: CASRAGASLLLYGYTF.

As concerns this clonotype: A read error may be the cause here, since a much bigger clone is one base away. The chain uses TRBV7-2 and TRBJ2-7; D remains ambiguous. The CDR3 contains 11 residues. CDR1 and CDR2 (germline): SGHTA, FQGNSA. The V end lost 5 bases, the J end lost 6 bases, and 8 bases lay between the germline ends. The CDR3: CASSHWGEQYF. CDR3 DNA sequence: TGTGCCAGCAGCCATTGGGGCGAGCAGTACTTC. The whole variable domain, remainder taken from reference TRBV7-2 and TRBJ2-7, is GAGVSQSPSNKVTEKGKDVELRCDPISGHTALYWYRQSLGQGLEFLIYFQGNSAPDKSGLPSDRFSAERTGGSVSTLTIQRTQQEDSAVYLCASSHWGEQYFGPGTRLTVT.

J is TRBJ2-5 and V is TRBV20-1; 11 bases agree with TRBD2. CDR1 is DFQATT and CDR2 is SNEGSKA in the germline V gene (reference sequence). V was clipped by 6 bases and J by 5 bases; unmatched bases: 14. The CDR3 covers 16 residues. The CDR3 nucleotides are TGCAGTGCCCCAATTGGGGTACTAGCGGGAGTTGAGACCCAGTACTTC. Translated, it gives CSAPIGVLAGVETQYF.

The gene calls are TRBV28 and TRBJ1-4; D is possibly TRBD1 (6 bases). Trimming shortened V by 3 bases and J by 7 bases, and 15 bases separated the two germline ends. CDR1 is MDHEN and CDR2 is SYDVKM in the germline V gene. CDR3 length equals 15 residues. The CDR3 DNA sequence: TGTGCCAGCAGTTTGGGGGACATGGGTGTTGAAAAACTGTTTTTT. Amino acid sequence: CASSLGDMGVEKLFF.

Of note for this clonotype: It may be a read error: a sequence one base away is much more abundant. This chain uses TRBV11-2 with TRBJ1-4; D is undetermined. The CDR3 has 15 amino acids. Looked up from germline, CDR1 is SGHAT and CDR2 is FQNNGV. Written as DNA, the CDR3 is TGTGCCAGCAGCTTAGAGCTCTCCCCTTCCGAAATACTGTTTTTT. Protein product: CASSLELSPSEILFF.

This clonotype has ten or more counts. The rearrangement uses TRBV30 and TRBJ2-7; the D is unclear. The CDR3 spans 12 residues. CDR1 is GTSNPN, CDR2 SVGIG, per germline (reference sequence). With 2 bases removed from V and 3 bases from J, the gap between germline ends came to 8 bases. The CDR3 coding sequence is TGTGCCTGGAGTCAAACGGGCTACGAGCAGTACTTC. Its translation: CAWSQTGYEQYF.

V is TRBV19 and J is TRBJ1-5; TRBD1 might be the D (6 bases). Trimming pared 5 bases from V and 0 bases from J, leaving 14 bases between. CDR1 and CDR2 (germline): LNHDA, SQIVND (reference sequence). This CDR3 region has 16 residues. CDR3 DNA sequence: TGTGCCAGTAGTGGGACACCCGATTATAGCAATCAGCCCCAGCATTTT. This translates into CASSGTPDYSNQPQHF.

This clonotype has just a few counts. The rearrangement links TRBV2 to TRBJ1-5; perhaps TRBD1 as D (5 bases). In germline, CDR1 is SNHLY, CDR2 FYNNEI. Trimming pared 5 bases from V and 1 base from J, leaving 12 bases between. The CDR3 runs to 15 residues. CDR3 region: CASSPGQHSNQPQHF. The CDR3 DNA reads as TGTGCCAGCAGTCCCGGACAACACAGCAATCAGCCCCAGCATTTT.

This clonotype has at least ten counts. CDR3 region: CASSWDGMDEKLFF. The CDR3 DNA is TGTGCCAGCAGCTGGGACGGGATGGACGAAAAACTGTTTTTT. The chain links TRBV5-5 to TRBJ1-4, with a weak D call TRBD1 (5 bases). Trimming stripped 3 bases from V and 8 bases from J, with 14 bases between. This CDR3 is built from 14 residues. The germline gives CDR1 SGHKS, CDR2 YYEKEE (reference sequence).

This clonotype was counted at least ten times. The CDR3 loop reads CASSYAETQYF. The DNA for the CDR3 is TGTGCCAGCAGTTACGCAGAGACCCAGTACTTC. This chain connects TRBV6-2 or TRBV6-3 to TRBJ2-5, with no clear D. Germline V gene data show CDR1 as MNHEY and CDR2 as SVGEGT. The CDR3 is 11 residues long. Trimming shortened V by 2 bases and J by 4 bases, and 2 bases separated the two germline ends.

V usage is TRBV5-4 and J usage is TRBJ2-7, with TRBD2 identical over 9 bases. V dropped 4 bases and J dropped 0; count of bases not matched to a gene: 5. Germline-derived CDR1 and CDR2 are SGHNT and YYREEE (reference sequence). This CDR3 has 15 residues. This CDR3 reads CASSNPSGNSYEQYF. DNA of the CDR3: TGTGCCAGCAGCAACCCTAGCGGGAACTCCTACGAGCAGTACTTC.

This clonotype was found many times. V usage is TRBV20-1 and J usage is TRBJ2-7; D may be TRBD2 (5 bases). CDR1 and CDR2 (germline): DFQATT, SNEGSKA (reference sequence). The CDR3 spans 13 residues. Trimming cost V 3 bases and J 1 base, with 10 bases left between them. The CDR3: CSARRAGSYEQYF. The CDR3 DNA is TGCAGTGCTAGGCGGGCAGGTTCCTACGAGCAGTACTTC.

Remarks on this clonotype: This may stem from a read error, because a much larger clone lies one nucleotide away. The V and J genes are TRBV28 and TRBJ2-3; 8 nucleotides agree with TRBD2. CDR1 and CDR2 (germline): MDHEN, SYDVKM. CDR3 length equals 18 residues. Trimming cost V 7 bases and J 8 bases; bases outside gene matches: 23. The CDR3 sequence: CASTLERLAPYLGSTQYF. CDR3 in DNA: TGTGCCAGCACCTTAGAGCGACTAGCGCCCTACTTGGGGAGTACGCAGTATTTT.

This clonotype was detected many times. V gene TRBV28 combines with J gene TRBJ2-4; tentative D call: TRBD1 (5 bases). CDR1 MDHEN and CDR2 SYDVKM come from the germline V gene. V was trimmed by 3 bases and J by 6 bases, leaving 9 bases between them. There are 13 residues in the CDR3. The CDR3 sequence is CASSFDSRNIQYF. The CDR3 DNA is TGTGCCAGCAGTTTTGACAGCAGAAACATTCAGTACTTC. Full variable domain (remainder filled in from reference TRBV28 and TRBJ2-4): DVKVTQSSRYLVKRTGEKVFLECVQDMDHENMFWYRQDPGLGLRLIYFSYDVKMKEKGDIPEGYSVSREKKERFSLILESASTNQTSMYLCASSFDSRNIQYFGAGTRLSVL.

This clonotype was detected many times. The chain recombines TRBV7-6 with TRBJ2-3; TRBD2 agrees at 8 bases. CDR3 size: 17 residues. Per germline, CDR1 SGHVS and CDR2 FNYEAQ. J was trimmed by 2 bases and V by 2 bases; bases with no gene match: 9. CDR3 DNA: TGTGCCAGCAGCTTATTGGCTAGCGGGCAATTCACAGATACGCAGTATTTT. As protein: CASSLLASGQFTDTQYF.